Shown below are 19 T cell receptor beta chains from a single sample sequenced in a study of identical twins. TCRdb redid the calling of the 5' RACE reads with MiXCR, one entry per CDR3 protein. The sample has some 500,000 distinct CDR3 sequences, 9.5% to 10% seen once. These sequences were also reported in another study, on yellow fever vaccine responses in identical twins.

Sequencing used PBMCs. These receptor sequences come from a woman between 18 and 29 years old in good health.

This clonotype was seen ten or more times. The DNA of the CDR3 is TGTGCCAGCAGCTTAGGACTAGCGGGTTCCCCGGGCAAAAACATTCAGTACTTC. Its translation is CASSLGLAGSPGKNIQYF. The chain employs TRBV11-2 and TRBJ2-4; TRBD2 matches 10 bases. Trimming took 1 base from V and 3 from J; bases not matched to a gene: 9. This CDR3 has 18 amino acids. Germline CDR1 reads SGHAT; CDR2 reads FQNNGV.

The chain couples TRBV7-9 to TRBJ1-1; D remains unclear. CDR1 and CDR2 (germline): SEHNR, FQNEAQ (reference sequence). This CDR3 has 15 amino acids. The V end lost 7 bases, the J end lost 0 bases, and 15 bases lay between the germline ends. The CDR3 nucleotides are TGTGCCAGCACCTCAGATGGGGTACTGAACACTGAAGCTTTCTTT. Amino acids: CASTSDGVLNTEAFF.

This clonotype has a handful of counts. The genes are TRBV6-4 and TRBJ2-1, with D possibly matching TRBD2 (5 bases). Trimming stripped 0 bases from V and 2 bases from J, with 11 bases between. The CDR3 length is 16 residues. In germline, CDR1 is MRHNA, CDR2 SNTAGT. CDR3 loop: CASSDSWGVTYNEQFF. In DNA form, the CDR3 reads TGTGCCAGCAGTGACTCGTGGGGAGTCACCTACAATGAGCAGTTCTTC.

This clonotype has a handful of counts. V gene TRBV7-9 combines with J gene TRBJ2-2, with D perhaps given as TRBD1 or TRBD2 (5 bases each). This CDR3 spans 13 amino acids. Trimming took 6 bases from V and 4 from J, leaving 9 bases between them. Germline V gene lookup returns CDR1 SEHNR and CDR2 FQNEAQ (reference sequence). CDR3 sequence reads: CASRGDGTGELFF. DNA for the CDR3: TGTGCCAGCAGGGGGGATGGCACCGGGGAGCTGTTTTTT.

This clonotype was counted a few times. The chain combines TRBV29-1 with TRBJ1-2; 7 bases are shared with TRBD1. Per germline, CDR1 SQVTM and CDR2 ANQGSEA. The CDR3 runs 14 residues. The V segment lost 5 bases and the J segment 4 bases; nucleotides outside the gene matches: 10. The CDR3 here is CSVWYRGLVYGYTF. CDR3 sequence (DNA): TGCAGCGTTTGGTACAGGGGTTTAGTCTATGGCTACACCTTC. The variable domain in full, with the rest retrieved from reference TRBV29-1 and TRBJ1-2, is SAVISQKPSRDICQRGTSLTIQCQVDSQVTMMFWYRQQPGQSLTLIATANQGSEATYESGFVIDKFPISRPNLTFSTLTVSNMSPEDSSIYLCSVWYRGLVYGYTFGSGTRLTVV.

This clonotype was seen a handful of times. The V and J genes are TRBV4-3 and TRBJ2-1; D assignment may be TRBD1 or TRBD2 (6 bases each). The germline V gene has CDR1 LGHNA and CDR2 YSLEER. This CDR3 has 14 residues. V lost 2 bases to trimming and J lost 8 bases, with 13 bases between them. The CDR3 loop is CASSQYLGGHEQFF. The CDR3 coding sequence is TGCGCCAGCAGCCAATATTTGGGGGGCCATGAGCAGTTCTTC.

This clonotype was seen ten or more times. This chain uses TRBV5-1 with TRBJ2-2; TRBD2 is a possible D gene (5 bases). The CDR3 has 15 residues. CDR1 is SGHRS, CDR2 YFSETQ, per germline. Trimming stripped 5 bases from V and 4 bases from J, with 15 bases between. The CDR3 nucleotides read TGCGCCAGCAGGAACGGGGAAGGAAGCACCGGGGAGCTGTTTTTT. Protein: CASRNGEGSTGELFF.

This clonotype was seen many times. The chain is built from TRBV7-9 and TRBJ1-1, with 9 positions matching TRBD1. With V trimmed by 5 bases and J by 1 base, 8 bases remained unmatched. The CDR3 spans 16 residues. The germline V gene has CDR1 SEHNR and CDR2 FQNEAQ (reference sequence). The CDR3 DNA is TGTGCCAGCAGCCCACCTGGGACAGGGTCGAACACTGAAGCTTTCTTT. Translation: CASSPPGTGSNTEAFF.

This clonotype was observed many times. V usage is TRBV12-3 or TRBV12-4 and J usage is TRBJ2-2; D uncertain. This CDR3 is built from 16 residues. The V gene lost 6 bases and the J gene lost 4 bases, with 18 bases spanning the gap. The CDR3 DNA reads TGTGCCAGCAGACCTTCTAGTTTCCGGAGCACCGGGGAGCTGTTTTTT. Its protein is CASRPSSFRSTGELFF.

This rearrangement joins TRBV7-9 to TRBJ2-5; TRBD2 is a possible D gene (6 bases). Looked up from germline, CDR1 is SEHNR and CDR2 is FQNEAQ (reference sequence). The CDR3 spans 15 residues. Trimming cost V 5 bases and J 2 bases, with 15 bases left between them. In nucleotides, the CDR3 is TGTGCCAGCAGCGCTTCGCGGGGCCCGCAAGAGACCCAGTACTTC. Translated, it gives CASSASRGPQETQYF.

The chain recombines TRBV7-9 with TRBJ2-7, with D possibly matching TRBD2 (6 bases). Trimming cost V 3 bases and J 7 bases, with 13 bases left between them. The CDR3 length is 13 residues. Germline loops: CDR1 SEHNR, CDR2 FQNEAQ (reference sequence). The CDR3 loop is CASSFGRGTEQYF. CDR3 DNA: TGTGCCAGCAGCTTTGGGCGGGGTACGGAGCAGTACTTC.

This chain connects TRBV20-1 to TRBJ2-1; D is possibly TRBD2 (7 bases). This CDR3 is 14 amino acids long. Trimming removed 6 bases from V and 3 bases from J, with 15 bases in between. Germline V gene data show CDR1 as DFQATT and CDR2 as SNEGSKA (reference sequence). CDR3 in amino acids: CSAGEGGDYNEQFF. The CDR3 DNA follows: TGCAGTGCCGGGGAAGGGGGGGACTACAATGAGCAGTTCTTC.

The chain combines TRBV6-5 with TRBJ2-7; D perhaps matches TRBD2 (5 bases). The germline CDR1 and CDR2 sequences are MNHEY and SVGAGI. There are 15 residues in the CDR3. With 0 bases removed from V and 4 bases from J, the gap between germline ends came to 13 bases. The CDR3 spells CASSYSLAFRYEQYF. The DNA for the CDR3 is TGTGCCAGCAGTTACTCCCTAGCCTTCCGGTACGAGCAGTACTTC.

This clonotype was recorded at least ten times. The chain carries TRBV6-2 or TRBV6-3 and TRBJ2-3; 9 nucleotides line up with TRBD1. This CDR3 comprises 14 residues. V dropped 8 bases and J dropped 1; count of bases not matched to a gene: 4. Germline values: CDR1 MNHEY, CDR2 SVGEGT. The CDR3 region has the DNA TGTGCCAGCCTCCGGGACAGGGGCACAGATACGCAGTATTTT. Translating gives CASLRDRGTDTQYF.

This clonotype was seen a few times. The chain is built from TRBV5-1 and TRBJ1-1; TRBD1 is a possible D gene (6 bases). V dropped 0 bases and J dropped 4 bases, with 10 bases sitting between them. The CDR3 extends over 14 amino acids. Germline values: CDR1 SGHRS, CDR2 YFSETQ. CDR3 region: CASSLEAGATEAFF. CDR3 coding DNA: TGCGCCAGCAGCTTGGAGGCGGGGGCCACTGAAGCTTTCTTT.

The chain recombines TRBV7-9 with TRBJ1-2; D is perhaps TRBD1 (6 bases). The CDR3 spans 17 residues. CDR1 and CDR2 from the germline V gene are SEHNR and FQNEAQ (reference sequence). V was pared by 10 bases and J by 6 bases, with 30 bases between. For the CDR3, the DNA is TGTGCCACGGACGTGGGGGCCCCCGGGGCCCCCTTGGATGGCTACACCTTC. Translating it yields CATDVGAPGAPLDGYTF.

This clonotype was seen a few times. V is TRBV3-1 and J is TRBJ2-7; 9 nucleotides align to TRBD2. From germline, CDR1 is LGHDT and CDR2 YNNKEL (reference sequence). Trimming at V came to 4 bases and at J to 0 bases, leaving 7 bases not matched to a gene. There are 16 residues in the CDR3. The CDR3 nucleotides read TGTGCCAGCAGCCGGTATAGCGGGGGCAGCTCCTACGAGCAGTACTTC. Translation: CASSRYSGGSSYEQYF.

This rearrangement joins TRBV7-9 to TRBJ2-3; D gene uncertain. Per germline, CDR1 SEHNR and CDR2 FQNEAQ (reference sequence). The length of the CDR3 is 14 residues. Trimming removed 5 bases from V and 1 base from J, with 10 bases in between. CDR3 DNA sequence: TGTGCCAGCAGCATCGGGCAGCGCACAGATACGCAGTATTTT. It translates to CASSIGQRTDTQYF.

This chain joins TRBV20-1 and TRBJ2-7, with D possibly called TRBD1 or TRBD2 (6 bases each). Germline V lookup: CDR1 DFQATT, CDR2 SNEGSKA (reference sequence). V lost 3 bases and J lost 2, with 17 bases in between. The CDR3 runs to 15 residues. CDR3 DNA sequence: TGCAGTGCTAGCCTACAGCCGGGGGCCCCCTACGAGCAGTACTTC. Translating gives CSASLQPGAPYEQYF.